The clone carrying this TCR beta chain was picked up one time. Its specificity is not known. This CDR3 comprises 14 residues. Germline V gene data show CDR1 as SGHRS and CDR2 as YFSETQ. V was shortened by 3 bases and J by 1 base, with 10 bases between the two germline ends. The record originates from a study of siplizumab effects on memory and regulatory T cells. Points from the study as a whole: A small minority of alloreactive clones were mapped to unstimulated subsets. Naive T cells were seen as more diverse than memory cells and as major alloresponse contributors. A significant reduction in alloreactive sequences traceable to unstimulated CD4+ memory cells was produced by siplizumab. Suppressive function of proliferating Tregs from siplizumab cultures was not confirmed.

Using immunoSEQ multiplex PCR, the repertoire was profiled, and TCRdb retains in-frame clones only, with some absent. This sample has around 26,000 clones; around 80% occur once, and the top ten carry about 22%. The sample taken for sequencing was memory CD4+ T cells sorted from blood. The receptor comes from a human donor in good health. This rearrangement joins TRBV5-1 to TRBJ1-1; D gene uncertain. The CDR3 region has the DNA TGCGCCAGCAGCTGGGAGCACGGGAACACTGAAGCTTTCTTT. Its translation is CASSWEHGNTEAFF.